The subject of this entry is one T cell receptor beta chain. Its antigen remains unidentified. This sample is drawn from a study of siplizumab effects on memory and regulatory T cells. Study-level results: Significant reduction of alloreactive sequences traceable to unstimulated CD4+ memory cells was observed with siplizumab. Unstimulated subsets accounted for the mapping of only a minor share of the clones that were alloreactive. No naive or memory phenotype could be assigned to roughly 75-95% of proliferating clones.

Each sample yielded roughly 100,000 assayed TCR templates. Clones were sequenced by immunoSEQ multiplex PCR, and TCRdb holds only the in-frame ones, with some missing. The sample lists 100,000 or so clones, about 93% occurring once. This CDR3 spans 13 amino acids. Per germline, CDR1 MNHNS and CDR2 SASEGT. Trimming pared 5 bases from V and 11 bases from J, leaving 18 bases between. The receptor was derived from a human donor in good health. V and J are TRBV6-1 and TRBJ1-1, with no clear D. The specimen was Tregs sorted from blood. Here the CDR3 DNA reads TGTGCCAGCAGTAGAAGCAGACCGGGGAAGGCTTTCTTT. Its protein is CASSRSRPGKAFF.